This TCR beta chain originates from a study of cytomegalovirus exposure and HLA in healthy donors. About the study: A later analysis reported the same platform for the 110 or so validation repertoires and the approximately 640 first-cohort repertoires.

The CDR3 extends over 14 amino acids. The germline V and J ends were trimmed by 5 bases and 5 bases, with 15 bases remaining between them. The germline CDR1 and CDR2 sequences are SGHAT and FQNNGV. The donors were part of the validation cohort of 95 to 150 subjects. That cohort was separate from the first cohort, which comprised 670 or so subjects. The table came from immunoSEQ multiplex PCR; TCRdb's copy has only in-frame clones and leaves some out. In the table there are more than 85,000 clones, roughly 95% of which are singletons. The receptor's source is a woman between 18 and 30 years old in good health and CMV-seronegative. The gene calls are TRBV11-2 and TRBJ1-1, with D possibly TRBD1 on 5 matching bases. The sequencing input was PBMCs. Here the CDR3 reads CASSVGHLATEAFF. The CDR3 region has the DNA TGTGCCAGCAGCGTCGGACACCTTGCAACTGAAGCTTTCTTT.